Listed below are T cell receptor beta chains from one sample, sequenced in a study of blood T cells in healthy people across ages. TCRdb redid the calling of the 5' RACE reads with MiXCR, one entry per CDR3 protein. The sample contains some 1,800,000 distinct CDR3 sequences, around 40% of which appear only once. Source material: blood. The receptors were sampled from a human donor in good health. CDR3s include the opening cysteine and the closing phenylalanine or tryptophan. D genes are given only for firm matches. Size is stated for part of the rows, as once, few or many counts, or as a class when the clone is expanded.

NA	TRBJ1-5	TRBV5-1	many	TGCGCCGCCGACACTAGCAATCAGCCCCAGCATTTT	CAADTSNQPQHF
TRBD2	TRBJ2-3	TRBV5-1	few	TGCGCCAGCAGCTTGGACTCTAGCGGGGAATCAGATACGCAGTATTTT	CASSLDSSGESDTQYF
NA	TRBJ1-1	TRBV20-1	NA	TGCAGTGCTAGAGAGGGGGTAATATATGAAGCTTTCTTT	CSAREGVIYEAFF
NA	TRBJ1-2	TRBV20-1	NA	TGCAGTGCGAGAGATTTCGAAAACTATGGCTACACCTTC	CSARDFENYGYTF
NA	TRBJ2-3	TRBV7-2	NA	TGTGCCAGCAGCAGTGGGACTGTACAAAGGACGCAGTATTTT	CASSSGTVQRTQYF
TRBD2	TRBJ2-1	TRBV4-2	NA	TGTGTCAGCAGCCAAGCTAGCGGGGGGGTCGAAAATGAGCAGTTCTTC	CVSSQASGGVENEQFF
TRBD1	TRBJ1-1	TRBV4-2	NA	TGTGCCAGCAGCCGGGAGGTGACAGGGACTGAAGCTTTCTTT	CASSREVTGTEAFF
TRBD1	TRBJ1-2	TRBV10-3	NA	TGTGCCATCAGTGAATCGGCTGGACAGGGAGGCGGCGGCTACACCTTC	CAISESAGQGGGGYTF
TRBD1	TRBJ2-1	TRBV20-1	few	TGCAGTGCACAAAGACAGGGCGATGAGCAGTTCTTC	CSAQRQGDEQFF
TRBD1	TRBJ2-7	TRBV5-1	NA	TGCGCCAGCAGCACGGGACAGGGCGGGGAATACGAGCAGTACTTC	CASSTGQGGEYEQYF
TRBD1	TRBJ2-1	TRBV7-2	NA	TGTGCCAGCAGCAAGGGGACAGGTCAATACAATGAGCAGTTCTTC	CASSKGTGQYNEQFF
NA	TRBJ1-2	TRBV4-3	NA	TGCGCCAGCAGCCATGGTTTGAGGGACGGCTATGGCTACACCTTC	CASSHGLRDGYGYTF
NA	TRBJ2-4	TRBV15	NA	TGTGCCACCAGTAGGAGGGCCAAAAACATTCAGTACTTC	CATSRRAKNIQYF
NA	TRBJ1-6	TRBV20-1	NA	TGCAGTGCTAACCGGAACGAAAAATCACCCCTCCACTTT	CSANRNEKSPLHF
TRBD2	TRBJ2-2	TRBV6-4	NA	TGTGCCAGCAGTGACTCACTAGCGGGGGCCGGGGAGCTGTTTTTT	CASSDSLAGAGELFF
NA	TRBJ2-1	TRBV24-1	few	TGTGCCACTGGCCGAAATGAGCAGTTCTTC	CATGRNEQFF
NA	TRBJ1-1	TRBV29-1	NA	TGCAGCGTAACACGAATGAACACTGAAGCTTTCTTT	CSVTRMNTEAFF
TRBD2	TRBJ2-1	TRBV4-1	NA	TGCGCCAGCAGCCAAGATGAGGCGGTCAAGCGGGGGCCGAGCTCCTACAATGAGCAGTTCTTC	CASSQDEAVKRGPSSYNEQFF
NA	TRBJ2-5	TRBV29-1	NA	TGCAGCGTGAACAGGGACCTACAAGAGACCCAGTACTTC	CSVNRDLQETQYF
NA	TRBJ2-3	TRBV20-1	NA	TGCAGTGCTAGAAGCCCCGGGGGGCCTAATACGCAGTATTTT	CSARSPGGPNTQYF
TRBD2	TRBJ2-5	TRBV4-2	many	TGTGCCAGCAGCCAAGAAGGGGTTGGGGGGGTGGAGACCCAGTACTTC	CASSQEGVGGVETQYF
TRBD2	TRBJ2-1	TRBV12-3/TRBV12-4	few	TGTGCCAGCAGTTTAAGCGGGGGGCTGCACAATGAGCAGTTCTTC	CASSLSGGLHNEQFF
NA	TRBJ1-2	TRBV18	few	TGTGCCAGCTCACCTACGGCCGCCCCAGCGGGAGGCTACACCTTC	CASSPTAAPAGGYTF
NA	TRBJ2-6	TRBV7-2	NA	TGTGCCAGCAGCTTAGAGGGTTTGGGGCGCTCTGGGGCCAACGTCCTGACTTTC	CASSLEGLGRSGANVLTF
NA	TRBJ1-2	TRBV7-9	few	TGTGCCAGCAGCCACGCGCTGGGCAGTGGCGGCTACACCTTC	CASSHALGSGGYTF
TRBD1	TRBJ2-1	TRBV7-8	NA	TGTGCCAGCAGCTTAGCGATTCACAGGGGGCCGGATGAGCAGTTCTTC	CASSLAIHRGPDEQFF
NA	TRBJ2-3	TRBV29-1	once	TGCAGCGTTACCGGAGAGCCAGATACGCAGTATTTT	CSVTGEPDTQYF
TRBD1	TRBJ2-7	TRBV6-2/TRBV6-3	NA	TGTGCCAGCAGTCGAGGGGGACAGACCTACGAGCAGTACTTC	CASSRGGQTYEQYF
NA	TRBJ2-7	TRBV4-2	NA	TGTGCCAGCAGTTCCCTAGCTTTCCACGAGCAGTACTTC	CASSSLAFHEQYF
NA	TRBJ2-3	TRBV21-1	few	TGTGCCAGCAGCACGGTGTTAGGCCCCCATACGCAGTATTTT	CASSTVLGPHTQYF
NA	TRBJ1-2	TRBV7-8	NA	TGTGCCAGCAGCTTAACTCGACGGACCTATGGCTACACCTTC	CASSLTRRTYGYTF
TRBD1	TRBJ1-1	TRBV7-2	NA	TGTGCCAGCAGCAGATATTCAGGGGGCAGGACTGAAGCTTTCTTT	CASSRYSGGRTEAFF
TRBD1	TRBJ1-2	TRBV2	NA	TGTGCCAGCAGGGAGGACAGGGATTATGGCTACACCTTC	CASREDRDYGYTF
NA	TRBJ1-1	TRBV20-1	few	TGCAGTGCTAGAGATGTAGGGTCCTCTCACACTGAAGCTTTCTTT	CSARDVGSSHTEAFF
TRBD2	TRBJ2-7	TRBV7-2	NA	TGTGCCAGCAGCTTGGCGGGGGGTTATAGCTCCTACGAGCAGTACTTC	CASSLAGGYSSYEQYF
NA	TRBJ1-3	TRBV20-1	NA	TGCAGTGCTAGACCAGTAAGGGGGTACTCTGGAAACACCATATATTTT	CSARPVRGYSGNTIYF
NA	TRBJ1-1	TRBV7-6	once	TGTGCCAGCAGCAACTACCGGGACGGCAAGGTAGCTTTCTTT	CASSNYRDGKVAFF
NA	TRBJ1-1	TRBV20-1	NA	TGCAGTGCTAGTAAGGGTCCCGAAGCTTTCTTT	CSASKGPEAFF
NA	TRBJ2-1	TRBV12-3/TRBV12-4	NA	TGTGCCAGCAGTTTCGGGGTCGGGACGACATACAATGAGCAGTTCTTC	CASSFGVGTTYNEQFF
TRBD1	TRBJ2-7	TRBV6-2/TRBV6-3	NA	TGTGCCAGCAGATCGACAGGGGGCTTCTACGAGCAGTACTTC	CASRSTGGFYEQYF
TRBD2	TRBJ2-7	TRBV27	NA	TGTGCCAGCAGTTTTCAACAACCGGAGCGGGGGGCGGACGAGCAGTACTTC	CASSFQQPERGADEQYF
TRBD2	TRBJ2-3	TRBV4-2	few	TGTGCCAGCAGCCAAGACCCCCTACAGCGGGGCCGCACAGATACGCAGTATTTT	CASSQDPLQRGRTDTQYF
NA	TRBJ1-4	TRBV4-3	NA	TGCGCCAGCAGCCAAGATCTGGCGGGGGAGTCAACTAATGAAAAACTGTTTTTT	CASSQDLAGESTNEKLFF
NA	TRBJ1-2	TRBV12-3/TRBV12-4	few	TGTGCCAGCAGTTTCGGTCCCGAGGGGGGAGGCGGCTACACCTTC	CASSFGPEGGGGYTF
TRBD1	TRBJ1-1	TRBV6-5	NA	TGTGCCAGCAGTTATGGACAGGGATCAGAAGGAGCTTTCTTT	CASSYGQGSEGAFF
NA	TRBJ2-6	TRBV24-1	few	TGTGCCACCAGTGACACAGGGAGCTCTGGGGCCAACGTCCTGACTTTC	CATSDTGSSGANVLTF
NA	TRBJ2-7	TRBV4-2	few	TGTGCCAGCAGCCAAGAGCGGCGGGCGAAGGAGTACTTC	CASSQERRAKEYF
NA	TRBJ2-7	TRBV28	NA	TGTGCCAGCAGTTTCAGCAGTGGGACTGACTACGAGCAGTACTTC	CASSFSSGTDYEQYF
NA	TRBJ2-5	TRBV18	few	TGTGCCAGCTCACCGCGACGCCAGACAGATCAAGAGACCCAGTACTTC	CASSPRRQTDQETQYF
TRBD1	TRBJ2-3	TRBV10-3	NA	TGTGCCATCAATAAGGACAGGGAGACAGATACGCAGTATTTT	CAINKDRETDTQYF
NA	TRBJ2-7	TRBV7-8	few	TGTGCCAGCAGCTTAGGGCCTCCGAACAGAGGTCCCACCTACGAGCAGTACTTC	CASSLGPPNRGPTYEQYF
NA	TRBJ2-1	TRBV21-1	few	TGTGCCAGCAGCATACAGTACCGGGGGCAGTCCTACAATGAGCAGTTCTTC	CASSIQYRGQSYNEQFF
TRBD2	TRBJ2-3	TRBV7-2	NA	TGTGCCAGCAGCTCAGGGCTAGCGGGGGGACTAACAGATACGCAGTATTTT	CASSSGLAGGLTDTQYF
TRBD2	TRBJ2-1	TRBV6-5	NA	TGTGCCAGCAGCCAACTAGCGGCCATTTACAATGAGCAGTTCTTC	CASSQLAAIYNEQFF
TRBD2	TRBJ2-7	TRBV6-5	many	TGTGCCAGCAGTTACCCGAAGCGTGGACTAGCGGGGAGCTACGAGCAGTACTTC	CASSYPKRGLAGSYEQYF
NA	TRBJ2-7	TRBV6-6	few	TGTGCCAGCAGTAGGGCCTCCAACTACGAGCAGTACTTC	CASSRASNYEQYF